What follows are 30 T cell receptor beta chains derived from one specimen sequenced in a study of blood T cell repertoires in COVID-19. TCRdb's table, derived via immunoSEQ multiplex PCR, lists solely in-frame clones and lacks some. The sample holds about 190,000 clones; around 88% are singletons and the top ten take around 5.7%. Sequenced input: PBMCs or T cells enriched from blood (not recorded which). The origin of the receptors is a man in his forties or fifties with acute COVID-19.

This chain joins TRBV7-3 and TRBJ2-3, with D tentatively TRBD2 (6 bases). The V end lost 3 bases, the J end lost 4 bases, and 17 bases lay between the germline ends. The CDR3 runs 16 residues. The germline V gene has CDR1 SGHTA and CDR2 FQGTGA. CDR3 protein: CASSFRSGEDPDTQYF. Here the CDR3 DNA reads TGTGCCAGCAGCTTCAGGTCGGGAGAGGATCCAGATACGCAGTATTTT.

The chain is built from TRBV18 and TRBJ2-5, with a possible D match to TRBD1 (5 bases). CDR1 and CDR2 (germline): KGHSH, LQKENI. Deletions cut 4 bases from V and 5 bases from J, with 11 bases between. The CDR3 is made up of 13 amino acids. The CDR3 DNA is TGTGCCAGCTCACAGGGATCAGGGGAGACCCAGTACTTC. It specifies CASSQGSGETQYF.

CDR3 in amino acids: CASGGSGETQYF. Written as DNA, the CDR3 is TGTGCCAGCGGCGGGAGTGGAGAGACCCAGTACTTC. The chain couples TRBV7-2 to TRBJ2-5, with TRBD2 identical over 7 bases. The CDR3 has 12 amino acids. J gave up 4 bases and V 8 bases, and 4 bases lay outside the gene matches. Germline lookup yields CDR1 SGHTA and CDR2 FQGNSA.

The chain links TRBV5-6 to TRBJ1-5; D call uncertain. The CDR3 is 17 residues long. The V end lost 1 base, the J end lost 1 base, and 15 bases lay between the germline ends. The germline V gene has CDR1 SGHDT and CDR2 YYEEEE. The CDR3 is CASSLLTGEDSNQPQHF. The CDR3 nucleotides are TGTGCCAGCAGCTTGCTGACTGGGGAGGACAGCAATCAGCCCCAGCATTTT.

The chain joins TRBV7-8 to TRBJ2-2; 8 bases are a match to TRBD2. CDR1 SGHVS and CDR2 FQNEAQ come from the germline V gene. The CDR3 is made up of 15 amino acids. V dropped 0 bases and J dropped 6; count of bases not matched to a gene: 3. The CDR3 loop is CASSLASGLAGELFF. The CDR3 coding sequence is TGTGCCAGCAGCTTAGCTTCGGGACTAGCCGGGGAGCTGTTTTTT.

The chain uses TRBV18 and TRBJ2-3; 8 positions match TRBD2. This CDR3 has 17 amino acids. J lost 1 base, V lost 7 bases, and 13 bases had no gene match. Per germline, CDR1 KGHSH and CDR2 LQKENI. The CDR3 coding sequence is TGTGCCAGCTGCGCCGGACCGGGAGGGCGAGGCACAGATACGCAGTATTTT. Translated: CASCAGPGGRGTDTQYF.

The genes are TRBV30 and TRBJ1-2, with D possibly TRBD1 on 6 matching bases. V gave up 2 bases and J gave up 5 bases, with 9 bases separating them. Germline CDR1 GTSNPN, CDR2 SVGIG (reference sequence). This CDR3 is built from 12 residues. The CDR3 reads CAWSPQGYGYTF. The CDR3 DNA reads TGTGCCTGGAGTCCACAGGGATATGGCTACACCTTC. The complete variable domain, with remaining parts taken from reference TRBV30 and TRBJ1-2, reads SQTIHQWPATLVQPVGSPLSLECTVEGTSNPNLYWYRQAAGRGLQLLFYSVGIGQISSEVPQNLSASRPQDRQFILSSKKLLLSDSGFYLCAWSPQGYGYTFGSGTRLTVV.

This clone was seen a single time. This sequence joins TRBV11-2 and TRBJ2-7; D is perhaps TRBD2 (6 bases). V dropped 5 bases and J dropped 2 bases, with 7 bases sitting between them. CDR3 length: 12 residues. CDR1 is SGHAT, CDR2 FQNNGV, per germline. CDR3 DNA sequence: TGTGCCAGCAGCACGGGGGCCTACGAGCAGTACTTC. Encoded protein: CASSTGAYEQYF.

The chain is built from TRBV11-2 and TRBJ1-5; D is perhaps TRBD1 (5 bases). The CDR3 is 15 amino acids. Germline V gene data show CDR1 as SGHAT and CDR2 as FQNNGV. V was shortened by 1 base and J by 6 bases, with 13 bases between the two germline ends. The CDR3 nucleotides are TGTGCCAGCAGCTTAGGGGACTCAATTGTTCAGCCCCAGCATTTT. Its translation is CASSLGDSIVQPQHF.

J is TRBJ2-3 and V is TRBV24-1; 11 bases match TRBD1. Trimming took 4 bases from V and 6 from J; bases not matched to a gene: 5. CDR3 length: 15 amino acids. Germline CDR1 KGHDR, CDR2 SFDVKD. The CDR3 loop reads CATSERTGGADTQYF. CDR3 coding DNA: TGTGCCACCAGTGAAAGGACAGGGGGCGCGGATACGCAGTATTTT.

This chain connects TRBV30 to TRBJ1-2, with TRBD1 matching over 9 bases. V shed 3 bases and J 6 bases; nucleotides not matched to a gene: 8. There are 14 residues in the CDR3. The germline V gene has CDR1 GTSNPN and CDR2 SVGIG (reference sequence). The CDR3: CAWSPGQGLHGYTF. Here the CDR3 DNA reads TGTGCCTGGAGCCCGGGACAGGGCCTCCATGGCTACACCTTC.

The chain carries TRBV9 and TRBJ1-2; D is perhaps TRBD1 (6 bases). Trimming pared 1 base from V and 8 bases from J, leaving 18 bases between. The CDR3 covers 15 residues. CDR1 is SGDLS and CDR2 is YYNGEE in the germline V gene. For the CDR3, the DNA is TGTGCCAGCAGCGTACTTACAGGGAATGCGGACGGCTACACCTTC. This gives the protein CASSVLTGNADGYTF.

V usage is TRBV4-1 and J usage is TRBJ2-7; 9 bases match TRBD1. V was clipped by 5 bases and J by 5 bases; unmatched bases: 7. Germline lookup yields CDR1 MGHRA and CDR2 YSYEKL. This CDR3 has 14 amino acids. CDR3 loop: CASSEQGQGDEQYF. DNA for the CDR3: TGCGCCAGCAGCGAACAGGGACAGGGTGACGAGCAGTACTTC.

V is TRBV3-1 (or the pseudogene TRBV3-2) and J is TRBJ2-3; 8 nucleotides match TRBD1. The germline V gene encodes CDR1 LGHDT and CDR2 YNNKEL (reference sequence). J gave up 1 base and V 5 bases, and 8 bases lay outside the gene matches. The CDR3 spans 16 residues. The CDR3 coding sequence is TGTGCCAGCAGCTCCCGGGACAGGAAAGGCACAGATACGCAGTATTTT. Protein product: CASSSRDRKGTDTQYF.

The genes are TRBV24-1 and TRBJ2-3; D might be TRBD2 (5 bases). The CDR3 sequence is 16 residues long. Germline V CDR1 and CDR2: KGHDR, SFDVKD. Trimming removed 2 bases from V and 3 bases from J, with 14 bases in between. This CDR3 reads CATSDYLAPRTDTQYF. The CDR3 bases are TGTGCCACCAGTGATTACCTAGCTCCACGGACAGATACGCAGTATTTT.

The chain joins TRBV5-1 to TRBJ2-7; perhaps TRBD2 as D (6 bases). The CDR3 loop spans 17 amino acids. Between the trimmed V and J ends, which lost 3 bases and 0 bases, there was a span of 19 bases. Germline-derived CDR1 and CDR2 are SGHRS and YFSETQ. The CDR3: CASSSPLDAGSSYEQYF. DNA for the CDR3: TGCGCCAGCAGCTCGCCACTTGACGCGGGGAGCTCCTACGAGCAGTACTTC. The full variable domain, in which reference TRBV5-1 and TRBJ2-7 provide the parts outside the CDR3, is KAGVTQTPRYLIKTRGQQVTLSCSPISGHRSVSWYQQTPGQGLQFLFEYFSETQRNKGNFPGRFSGRQFSNSRSEMNVSTLELGDSALYLCASSSPLDAGSSYEQYFGPGTRLTVT.

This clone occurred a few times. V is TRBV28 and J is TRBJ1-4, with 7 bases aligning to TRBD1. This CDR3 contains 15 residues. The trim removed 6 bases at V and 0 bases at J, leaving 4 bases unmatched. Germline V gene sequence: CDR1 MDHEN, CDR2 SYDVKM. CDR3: CASSDRATTNEKLFF. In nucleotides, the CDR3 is TGTGCCAGCAGCGACAGGGCTACAACTAATGAAAAACTGTTTTTT.

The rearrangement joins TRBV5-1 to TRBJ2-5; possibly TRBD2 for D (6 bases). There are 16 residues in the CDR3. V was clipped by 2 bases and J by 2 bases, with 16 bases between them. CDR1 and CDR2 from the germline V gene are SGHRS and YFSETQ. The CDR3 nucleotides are TGCGCCAGCAGCTTACTCCGCGGCGGGGTTCAAGAGACCCAGTACTTC. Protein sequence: CASSLLRGGVQETQYF.

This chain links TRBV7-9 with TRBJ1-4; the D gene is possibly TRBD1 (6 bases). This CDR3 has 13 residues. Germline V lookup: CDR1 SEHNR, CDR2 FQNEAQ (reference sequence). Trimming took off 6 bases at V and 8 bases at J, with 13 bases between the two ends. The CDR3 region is CASRLKGGEKLFF. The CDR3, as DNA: TGTGCCAGCAGATTAAAAGGGGGAGAAAAACTGTTTTTT. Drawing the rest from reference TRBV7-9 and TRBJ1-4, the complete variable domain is DTGVSQNPRHKITKRGQNVTFRCDPISEHNRLYWYRQTLGQGPEFLTYFQNEAQLEKSRLLSDRFSAERPKGSFSTLEIQRTEQGDSAMYLCASRLKGGEKLFFGSGTQLSVL.

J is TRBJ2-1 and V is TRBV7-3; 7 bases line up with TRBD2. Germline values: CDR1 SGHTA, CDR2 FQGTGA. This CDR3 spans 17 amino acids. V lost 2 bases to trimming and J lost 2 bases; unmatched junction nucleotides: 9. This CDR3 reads CASSLLPSSGPYNEQFF. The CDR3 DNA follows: TGTGCCAGCAGCTTACTCCCAAGTAGCGGGCCCTACAATGAGCAGTTCTTC.

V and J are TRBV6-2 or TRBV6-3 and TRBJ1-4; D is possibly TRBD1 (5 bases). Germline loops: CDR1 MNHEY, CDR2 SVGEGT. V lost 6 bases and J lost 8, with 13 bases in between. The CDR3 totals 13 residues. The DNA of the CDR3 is TGTGCCAGCAGCCTGACAGCGTTGGAAAAACTGTTTTTT. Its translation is CASSLTALEKLFF.

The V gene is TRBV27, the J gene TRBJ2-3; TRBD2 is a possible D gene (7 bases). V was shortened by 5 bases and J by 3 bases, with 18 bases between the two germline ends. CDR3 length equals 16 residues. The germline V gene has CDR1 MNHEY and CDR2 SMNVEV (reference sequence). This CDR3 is CASSRDGGRGTDTQYF. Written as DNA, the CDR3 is TGTGCCAGCAGTCGGGACGGGGGGCGAGGGACAGATACGCAGTATTTT.

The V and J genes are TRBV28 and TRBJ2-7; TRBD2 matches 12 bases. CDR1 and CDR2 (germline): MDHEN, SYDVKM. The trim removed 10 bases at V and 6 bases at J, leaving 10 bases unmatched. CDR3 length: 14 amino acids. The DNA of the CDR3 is TGTGCCACCACCCTACTAGCGGGAGGTGCCGAGCAGTACTTC. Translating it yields CATTLLAGGAEQYF.

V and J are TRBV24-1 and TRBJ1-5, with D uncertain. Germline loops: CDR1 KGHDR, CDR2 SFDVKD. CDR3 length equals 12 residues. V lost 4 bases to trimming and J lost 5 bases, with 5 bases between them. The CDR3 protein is CATSELDQPQHF. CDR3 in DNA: TGTGCCACCAGTGAACTCGATCAGCCCCAGCATTTT.

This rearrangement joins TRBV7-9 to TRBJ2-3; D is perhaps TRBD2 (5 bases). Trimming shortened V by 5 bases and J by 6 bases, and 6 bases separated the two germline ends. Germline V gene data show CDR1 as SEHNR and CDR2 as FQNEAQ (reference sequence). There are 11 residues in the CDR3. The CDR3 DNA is TGTGCCAGCAGCAGGAGGGATACGCAGTATTTT. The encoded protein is CASSRRDTQYF.

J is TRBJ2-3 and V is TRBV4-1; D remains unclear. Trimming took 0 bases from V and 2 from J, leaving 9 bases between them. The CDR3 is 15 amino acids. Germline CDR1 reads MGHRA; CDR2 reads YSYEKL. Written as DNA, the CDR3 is TGCGCCAGCAGCCAAGATAAGTCCTACACAGATACGCAGTATTTT. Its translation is CASSQDKSYTDTQYF.

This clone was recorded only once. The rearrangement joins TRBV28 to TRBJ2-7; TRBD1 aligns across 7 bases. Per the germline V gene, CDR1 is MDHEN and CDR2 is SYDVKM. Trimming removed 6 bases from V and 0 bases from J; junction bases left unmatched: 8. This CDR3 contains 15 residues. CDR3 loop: CASSLGGRRSYEQYF. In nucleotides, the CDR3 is TGTGCCAGCAGCCTAGGGGGCCGCCGCTCCTACGAGCAGTACTTC.

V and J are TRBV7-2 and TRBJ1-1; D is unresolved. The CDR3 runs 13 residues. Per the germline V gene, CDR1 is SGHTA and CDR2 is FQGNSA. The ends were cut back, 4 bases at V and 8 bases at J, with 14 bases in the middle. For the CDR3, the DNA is TGTGCCAGCAGCTATGAGGCCGAGGGAGAAGCTTTCTTT. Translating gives CASSYEAEGEAFF.

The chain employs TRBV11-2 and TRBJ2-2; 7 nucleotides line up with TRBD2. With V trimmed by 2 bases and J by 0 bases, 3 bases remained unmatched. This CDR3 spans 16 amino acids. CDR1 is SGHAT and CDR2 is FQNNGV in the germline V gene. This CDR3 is CASSLRSGTNTGELFF. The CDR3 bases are TGTGCCAGCAGCTTAAGGAGCGGGACGAACACCGGGGAGCTGTTTTTT.

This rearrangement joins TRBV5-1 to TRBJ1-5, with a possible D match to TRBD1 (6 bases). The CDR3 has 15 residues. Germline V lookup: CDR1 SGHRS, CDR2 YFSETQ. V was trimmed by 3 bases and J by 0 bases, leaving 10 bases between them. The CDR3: CASSWEGGSNQPQHF. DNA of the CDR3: TGCGCCAGCAGCTGGGAGGGGGGTAGCAATCAGCCCCAGCATTTT. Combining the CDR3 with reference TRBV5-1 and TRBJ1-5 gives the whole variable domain KAGVTQTPRYLIKTRGQQVTLSCSPISGHRSVSWYQQTPGQGLQFLFEYFSETQRNKGNFPGRFSGRQFSNSRSEMNVSTLELGDSALYLCASSWEGGSNQPQHFGDGTRLSIL.